Listed below are T cell receptor beta chains from one sample, sequenced in a study of blood T cell repertoires in COVID-19. Some clones are missing from TCRdb's copy, which holds only in-frame ones; the method was immunoSEQ multiplex PCR. This table holds over 120,000 clones, approximately 85% found once. The sample taken for sequencing was peripheral blood. The receptors come from a man aged 65 to 85 with acute or convalescent COVID-19. Each CDR3 is given with its conserved first and last residue. D genes are given only for firm matches. Only part of the rows carry a size: once, few, many, or a class if the clone is expanded.

abundance	v_gene	j_gene	d_gene	CDR3aa	CDR3nt
NA	TRBV29-1	TRBJ1-1	TRBD1	CSVGTGVTEAFF	TGCAGCGTTGGAACAGGGGTCACTGAAGCTTTCTTT
NA	TRBV29-1	TRBJ2-1	NA	CSVASGGSRSYNEQFF	TGCAGCGTTGCCAGCGGAGGGTCCCGATCCTACAATGAGCAGTTCTTC
NA	TRBV5-1	TRBJ2-2	NA	CASTGGREGAGELFF	TGCGCCAGCACCGGGGGAAGGGAAGGTGCCGGGGAGCTGTTTTTT
NA	TRBV5-1	TRBJ1-1	TRBD1	CASSRDRPMNTEAFF	TGCGCCAGCAGCCGGGACAGACCTATGAACACTGAAGCTTTCTTT
NA	TRBV6-5	TRBJ2-2	NA	CASSYVTGPTGELFF	TGTGCCAGCAGTTACGTAACAGGGCCCACCGGGGAGCTGTTTTTT
NA	TRBV7-9	TRBJ2-3	NA	CASSRDTDTQYF	TGTGCCAGCAGCCGCGACACAGATACGCAGTATTTT
NA	TRBV7-3	TRBJ1-2	NA	CASSLGSDPRGGYTF	TGTGCCAGCAGCTTGGGGTCGGACCCTAGGGGTGGCTACACCTTC
NA	TRBV10-2	TRBJ1-2	NA	CASSDGRDYGYTF	TGCGCCAGCAGTGATGGGAGGGACTATGGCTACACCTTC
NA	TRBV7-9	TRBJ1-1	NA	CASSLVAAPPAFF	TGTGCCAGCAGCTTAGTAGCGGCCCCTCCGGCTTTCTTT
NA	TRBV11-2	TRBJ1-6	NA	CASSHGWRLGNSPLHF	TGTGCCAGCAGCCATGGGTGGCGGCTAGGTAATTCACCCCTCCACTTT
NA	TRBV20-1	TRBJ1-2	NA	CSARQGTGYTF	TGCAGTGCTAGACAGGGGACTGGCTACACCTTC
NA	TRBV5-4	TRBJ1-1	TRBD1	CASSLGGATGTEAFF	TGTGCCAGCAGCTTAGGGGGCGCAACGGGCACTGAAGCTTTCTTT
NA	TRBV28	TRBJ2-3	NA	CASSLGAATDTQYF	TGTGCCAGCAGTTTAGGGGCAGCCACAGATACGCAGTATTTT
NA	TRBV2	TRBJ1-5	NA	CASSERGNSNQPQHF	TGTGCCAGCAGTGAACGGGGTAATAGCAATCAGCCCCAGCATTTT
NA	TRBV6-1	TRBJ1-2	NA	CASSPHGDYGYTF	TGTGCCAGCAGTCCGCACGGGGACTATGGCTACACCTTC
NA	TRBV7-2	TRBJ2-6	NA	CASSLVSGGFSSGANVLTF	TGTGCCAGCAGCTTAGTATCCGGCGGGTTTAGCTCTGGGGCCAACGTCCTGACTTTC
few	TRBV2	TRBJ2-1	NA	CASKAGANEQFF	TGTGCCAGCAAGGCAGGGGCGAATGAGCAGTTCTTC
NA	TRBV19	TRBJ1-1	NA	CASSRDKATEAFF	TGTGCCAGTAGTAGGGACAAGGCCACTGAAGCTTTCTTT
NA	TRBV3-1/TRBV3-2	TRBJ2-1	TRBD2	CASSYLAGSYNEQFF	TGTGCCAGCAGTTACCTAGCGGGCTCCTACAATGAGCAGTTCTTC
NA	TRBV5-1	TRBJ2-1	TRBD2	CASSSGLAGGTYNEQFF	TGCGCCAGCAGCTCCGGACTAGCGGGAGGGACCTACAATGAGCAGTTCTTC
NA	TRBV25-1	TRBJ1-5	NA	CASSGSENQPQHF	TGTGCCAGCAGTGGGAGCGAGAATCAGCCCCAGCATTTT
NA	TRBV18	TRBJ1-1	TRBD1	CASSPLGTGTEAFF	TGTGCCAGCTCACCGCTGGGGACAGGCACTGAAGCTTTCTTT
NA	TRBV19	TRBJ1-4	NA	CASSGPGGKLFF	TGTGCCAGTAGTGGACCCGGGGGTAAACTGTTTTTT
NA	TRBV5-1	TRBJ1-2	TRBD1	CASSQGQGGTNYGYTF	TGCGCCAGCAGCCAAGGACAGGGGGGAACTAACTATGGCTACACCTTC
NA	TRBV28	TRBJ1-2	TRBD1	CATPGQGDGYTF	TGTGCCACCCCGGGACAGGGGGATGGCTACACCTTC
NA	TRBV5-4	TRBJ2-1	TRBD1	CASSLGGQGVNEQFF	TGTGCCAGCAGCTTGGGGGGACAGGGGGTCAATGAGCAGTTCTTC
once	TRBV7-9	TRBJ2-2	NA	CASSVGLPLLNTGELFF	TGTGCCAGCAGCGTGGGACTTCCACTCCTCAACACCGGGGAGCTGTTTTTT
few	TRBV5-1	TRBJ2-1	TRBD2	CASFAGLAGGNEQFF	TGCGCCAGCTTCGCTGGACTAGCGGGGGGTAATGAGCAGTTCTTC
NA	TRBV5-1	TRBJ2-1	TRBD2	CASSLWLRRGDEQFF	TGCGCCAGCAGCCTATGGCTTAGGCGGGGGGATGAGCAGTTCTTC
NA	TRBV5-6	TRBJ2-3	NA	CASRAYTDTQYF	TGTGCCAGCAGGGCTTATACAGATACGCAGTATTTT
NA	TRBV11-3	TRBJ1-1	TRBD1	CASSSGQVMNTEAFF	TGTGCCAGCAGCTCCGGACAGGTGATGAACACTGAAGCTTTCTTT
NA	TRBV4-1	TRBJ1-2	NA	CASSQETIYEGGTIYGYTF	TGCGCCAGCAGCCAAGAAACGATCTATGAGGGGGGGACAATCTATGGCTACACCTTC
NA	TRBV3-1/TRBV3-2	TRBJ2-5	NA	CASSPGVSTKTQYF	TGTGCCTCATCACCGGGGGTATCCACTAAGACCCAGTACTTC
once	TRBV5-1	TRBJ1-3	NA	CASSLDSNSGNTIYF	TGCGCCAGCAGCCTGGACTCAAACTCTGGAAACACCATATATTTT
once	TRBV5-1	TRBJ1-1	NA	CASSDSLVRGMNTEAFF	TGCGCCAGCAGCGACTCTCTGGTCCGGGGGATGAACACTGAAGCTTTCTTT
NA	TRBV15	TRBJ2-3	TRBD1	CATSRDLAGGTDTQYF	TGTGCCACCAGCAGAGATCTGGCAGGGGGCACTGATACGCAGTATTTT
NA	TRBV4-2	TRBJ2-2	TRBD2	CASSQDTIAGHTGELFF	TGTGCCAGCAGCCAAGATACTATAGCGGGACACACCGGGGAGCTGTTTTTT
NA	TRBV6-5	TRBJ1-5	NA	CASSRGGTRNQPQHF	TGTGCCAGCAGCCGGGGAGGGACCCGCAATCAGCCCCAGCATTTT
NA	TRBV6-5	TRBJ1-2	TRBD1	CASSPGGHYGYTF	TGTGCCAGCAGTCCAGGGGGCCACTATGGCTACACCTTC
NA	TRBV7-9	TRBJ1-4	NA	CASGGRTTNEKLFF	TGTGCCAGCGGCGGGCGGACAACTAATGAAAAACTGTTTTTT
NA	TRBV5-1	TRBJ2-5	TRBD2	CASSLGLAGETQYF	TGCGCCAGCAGCTTGGGACTAGCGGGAGAGACCCAGTACTTC
NA	TRBV7-2	TRBJ2-3	TRBD1	CASSLFETGATDTQYF	TGTGCCAGCAGCTTATTCGAGACAGGGGCCACAGATACGCAGTATTTT
NA	TRBV5-4	TRBJ2-5	NA	CASSSPGQETQYF	TGTGCCAGCAGCTCCCCGGGGCAAGAGACCCAGTACTTC
NA	TRBV5-8	TRBJ2-2	NA	CASSFGVSTGELFF	TGTGCCAGCAGCTTTGGAGTCTCCACCGGGGAGCTGTTTTTT
NA	TRBV5-1	TRBJ1-1	NA	CASSLEGWADTEAFF	TGCGCCAGCAGCTTGGAGGGGTGGGCTGACACTGAAGCTTTCTTT
NA	TRBV7-8	TRBJ1-4	TRBD1	CASSRTGVEKLFF	TGTGCCAGCAGTCGGACAGGGGTTGAAAAACTGTTTTTT
NA	TRBV20-1	TRBJ2-5	TRBD2	CSASTSGGAGPQYF	TGCAGTGCTAGTACTAGCGGGGGGGCGGGTCCCCAGTACTTC
NA	TRBV21-1	TRBJ2-3	NA	CASRADYPSTDTQYF	TGTGCCAGCAGAGCGGACTACCCTAGCACAGATACGCAGTATTTT
NA	TRBV24-1	TRBJ2-3	NA	CATSDSYSDTQYF	TGTGCCACCAGTGACTCCTATTCGGATACGCAGTATTTT
NA	TRBV29-1	TRBJ2-5	NA	CSVEAISVVTQYF	TGCAGCGTTGAAGCCATCTCGGTAGTGACCCAGTACTTC